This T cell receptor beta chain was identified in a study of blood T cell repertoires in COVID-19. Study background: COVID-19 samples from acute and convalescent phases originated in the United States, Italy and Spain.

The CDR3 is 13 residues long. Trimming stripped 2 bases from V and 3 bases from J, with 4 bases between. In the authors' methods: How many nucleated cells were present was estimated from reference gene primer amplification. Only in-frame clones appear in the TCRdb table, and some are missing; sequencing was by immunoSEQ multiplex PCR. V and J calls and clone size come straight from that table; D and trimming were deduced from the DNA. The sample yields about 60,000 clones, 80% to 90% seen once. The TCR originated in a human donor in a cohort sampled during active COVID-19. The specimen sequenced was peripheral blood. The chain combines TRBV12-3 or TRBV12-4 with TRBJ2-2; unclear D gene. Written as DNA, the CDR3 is TGTGCCAGCAGTTTACTCTACACCGGGGAGCTGTTTTTT. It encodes CASSLLYTGELFF.